A single sample is the source of the 24 T cell receptor beta chains below, sequenced in a study of regulatory T cells. The PCR used 52 TRBV and 13 TRBJ primers. Generated by immunoSEQ multiplex PCR, the TCRdb table keeps only in-frame clones and is missing some. Altogether around 5,900 clones are present, about 80% being singletons, with the ten largest covering roughly 31%. The sequencing sample was made of CD8+ T cells sorted from blood. These receptors came from a child under 18 with CD3G deficiency.

V gene TRBV6-1 combines with J gene TRBJ2-7; perhaps TRBD1 as D (6 bases). The CDR3 contains 16 residues. Germline loops: CDR1 MNHNS, CDR2 SASEGT. V lost 2 bases and J 3 bases, leaving 17 bases between the germline ends. CDR3 residues: CASSESPGASDYEQYF. The DNA of the CDR3 is TGTGCCAGCAGTGAATCCCCAGGGGCGAGTGACTACGAGCAGTACTTC.

The V gene is TRBV7-9, the J gene TRBJ1-3; 10 nucleotides match TRBD1. CDR3 size: 18 residues. Trimming removed 4 bases from V and 0 bases from J; junction bases left unmatched: 9. In germline, CDR1 is SEHNR, CDR2 FQNEAQ (reference sequence). CDR3: CASSSSDRGTSSGNTIYF. CDR3 in DNA: TGTGCCAGCAGCTCCTCGGACAGGGGGACCAGCTCTGGAAACACCATATATTTT.

The chain links TRBV25-1 to TRBJ2-3, with D perhaps matching TRBD1 (8 bases). V lost 4 bases and J lost 2, with 16 bases in between. The length of the CDR3 is 16 residues. Germline-derived CDR1 and CDR2 are MGHDK and SYGVNS. The CDR3: CASSGEQGGVTDTQYF. CDR3 DNA sequence: TGTGCCAGCAGTGGGGAACAGGGGGGGGTCACAGATACGCAGTATTTT.

This chain connects TRBV7-9 to TRBJ2-1, with D unclear. Trimming took 8 bases from V and 4 from J, leaving 9 bases between them. CDR1 and CDR2 from the germline V gene are SEHNR and FQNEAQ (reference sequence). The length of the CDR3 is 12 residues. The CDR3 DNA sequence: TGTGCCAGCGGATCTCGGTACAATGAGCAGTTCTTC. This translates into CASGSRYNEQFF.

The rearrangement links TRBV27 to TRBJ2-1, with 9 bases identical to TRBD2. With V trimmed by 2 bases and J by 8 bases, 4 bases remained unmatched. This CDR3 comprises 14 residues. Germline CDR1 is MNHEY and CDR2 is SMNVEV (reference sequence). CDR3 in DNA: TGTGCCAGCAGTTTAGGGCTAGCGGGACATGAGCAGTTCTTC. As protein: CASSLGLAGHEQFF.

This chain uses TRBV7-8 with TRBJ2-7; 10 nucleotides match TRBD2. This CDR3 has 15 residues. From germline, CDR1 is SGHVS and CDR2 FQNEAQ. V shed 5 bases and J 0 bases; nucleotides not matched to a gene: 4. The DNA of the CDR3 is TGTGCCAGCAGCCCCTCTAGCGGGGGCTCCTACGAGCAGTACTTC. Translated, it gives CASSPSSGGSYEQYF.

The rearrangement links TRBV7-9 to TRBJ2-3; no clear D. Germline assignment: CDR1 SEHNR and CDR2 FQNEAQ (reference sequence). V dropped 4 bases and J dropped 5 bases, with 13 bases sitting between them. CDR3 length: 14 amino acids. For the CDR3, the DNA is TGTGCCAGCAGCTCCGGTTCTCATGTAGATACGCAGTATTTT. Its protein product is CASSSGSHVDTQYF.

The genes are TRBV7-9 and TRBJ2-6; D is ambiguous. The V gene lost 1 base and the J gene lost 2 bases, with 9 bases spanning the gap. This CDR3 spans 16 amino acids. Germline-derived CDR1 and CDR2 are SEHNR and FQNEAQ (reference sequence). CDR3 region: CASSLVERAGANVLTF. The DNA for the CDR3 is TGTGCCAGCAGCTTAGTTGAGCGTGCTGGGGCCAACGTCCTGACTTTC. The entire variable domain, with the rest obtained from reference TRBV7-9 and TRBJ2-6, is as follows: DTGVSQNPRHKITKRGQNVTFRCDPISEHNRLYWYRQTLGQGPEFLTYFQNEAQLEKSRLLSDRFSAERPKGSFSTLEIQRTEQGDSAMYLCASSLVERAGANVLTFGAGSRLTVL.

The rearrangement links TRBV28 to TRBJ2-1; TRBD2 might be the D (6 bases). V lost 3 bases, J lost 3 bases, and 9 bases lay in between. This CDR3 has 14 residues. Germline V gives CDR1 MDHEN, CDR2 SYDVKM. CDR3 coding DNA: TGTGCCAGCAGTTTGGAGGGATTCTACAATGAGCAGTTCTTC. Protein: CASSLEGFYNEQFF.

The rearrangement links TRBV28 to TRBJ1-2, with 7 bases fitting TRBD1. Germline V lookup: CDR1 MDHEN, CDR2 SYDVKM. This CDR3 has 18 amino acids. V shed 3 bases and J 3 bases; nucleotides not matched to a gene: 16. The CDR3 coding sequence is TGTGCCAGCAGTTTGTCGGTGACAGGGAGTCCCCTGGACTATGGCTACACCTTC. Translating it yields CASSLSVTGSPLDYGYTF.

The rearrangement joins TRBV7-8 to TRBJ2-3, with D uncertain. Trimming took off 5 bases at V and 0 bases at J, with 15 bases between the two ends. This CDR3 spans 16 amino acids. CDR1 is SGHVS and CDR2 is FQNEAQ in the germline V gene. The CDR3 sequence is CASSLSYGTSTDTQYF. The DNA of the CDR3 is TGTGCCAGCAGCCTGTCTTACGGAACTAGCACAGATACGCAGTATTTT.

The chain employs TRBV7-8 and TRBJ2-7; 8 bases match TRBD1. The CDR3 is 16 residues long. Trimming at V came to 4 bases and at J to 5 bases, leaving 13 bases not matched to a gene. Germline-derived CDR1 and CDR2 are SGHVS and FQNEAQ. The CDR3 reads CASSSFPSTGEHEQYF. CDR3 DNA sequence: TGTGCCAGCAGCTCTTTCCCCTCGACAGGGGAACACGAGCAGTACTTC.

The chain uses TRBV7-9 and TRBJ2-1; a weak D match, TRBD2 (7 bases). The CDR3 length is 13 residues. Germline-derived CDR1 and CDR2 are SEHNR and FQNEAQ (reference sequence). With 5 bases removed from V and 8 bases from J, the gap between germline ends came to 13 bases. Here the CDR3 reads CASSPIGGHEQFF. Written as DNA, the CDR3 is TGTGCCAGCAGCCCTATCGGGGGGCATGAGCAGTTCTTC.

The chain combines TRBV11-2 with TRBJ1-1, with TRBD1 as a possible D gene (5 bases). V was trimmed by 3 bases and J by 0 bases, leaving 5 bases between them. The CDR3 runs 13 residues. Germline CDR1 SGHAT, CDR2 FQNNGV. CDR3 sequence reads: CASSLTVNTEAFF. CDR3 in DNA: TGTGCCAGCAGCTTGACAGTGAACACTGAAGCTTTCTTT.

The chain joins TRBV19 to TRBJ1-5; D may be TRBD1 (5 bases). V was trimmed by 5 bases and J by 7 bases, leaving 15 bases between them. This CDR3 has 14 residues. Germline V gene sequence: CDR1 LNHDA, CDR2 SQIVND (reference sequence). The CDR3 region is CASSPRGVDQPQHF. CDR3 in DNA: TGTGCCAGTAGTCCCCGGGGGGTTGACCAGCCCCAGCATTTT.

V is TRBV10-3 and J is TRBJ1-1; 10 bases are shared with TRBD1. This CDR3 has 14 residues. The germline V gene encodes CDR1 ENHRY and CDR2 SYGVKD. J gave up 3 bases and V 4 bases, and 2 bases lay outside the gene matches. CDR3 DNA sequence: TGTGCCATCAGTGGGACAGGGGGTGACACTGAAGCTTTCTTT. This translates into CAISGTGGDTEAFF.

The chain employs TRBV27 and TRBJ1-1; TRBD1 is a possible D gene (6 bases). Trimming removed 5 bases at V and 1 base at J, with 14 bases between. The V gene's germline CDR1 is MNHEY and CDR2 SMNVEV (reference sequence). CDR3 length equals 15 residues. CDR3 coding DNA: TGTGCCAGCAGTCCCCTAGGAGGGGGGAACACTGAAGCTTTCTTT. Residues: CASSPLGGGNTEAFF.

The chain links TRBV7-2 to TRBJ2-1; 11 nucleotides agree with TRBD2. V was pared by 3 bases and J by 8 bases, with 6 bases of the junction left unmatched. CDR3 size: 15 residues. Germline values: CDR1 SGHTA, CDR2 FQGNSA. CDR3 nucleotides: TGTGCCAGCAGCTTGGCAACTAGCGGGAGCGATGAGCAGTTCTTC. Encoded protein: CASSLATSGSDEQFF. The whole variable domain, remainder taken from reference TRBV7-2 and TRBJ2-1, is GAGVSQSPSNKVTEKGKDVELRCDPISGHTALYWYRQSLGQGLEFLIYFQGNSAPDKSGLPSDRFSAERTGGSVSTLTIQRTQQEDSAVYLCASSLATSGSDEQFFGPGTRLTVL.

The rearrangement uses TRBV28 and TRBJ1-5; TRBD1 might be the D (6 bases). With 5 bases removed from V and 3 bases from J, the gap between germline ends came to 14 bases. Germline V lookup: CDR1 MDHEN, CDR2 SYDVKM. This CDR3 contains 15 residues. The CDR3 sequence: CASSPRGGFNQPQHF. As DNA, the CDR3 is TGTGCCAGCAGTCCTAGAGGGGGATTCAATCAGCCCCAGCATTTT.

The gene calls are TRBV28 and TRBJ1-5; D call uncertain. Germline V gene data show CDR1 as MDHEN and CDR2 as SYDVKM. The length of the CDR3 is 14 residues. V was trimmed by 6 bases and J by 5 bases, leaving 14 bases between them. CDR3 nucleotides: TGTGCCAGCAGCCTGTTTTCGGTGCATCAGCCCCAGCATTTT. Translated: CASSLFSVHQPQHF. Combining the CDR3 with reference TRBV28 and TRBJ1-5 gives the whole variable domain DVKVTQSSRYLVKRTGEKVFLECVQDMDHENMFWYRQDPGLGLRLIYFSYDVKMKEKGDIPEGYSVSREKKERFSLILESASTNQTSMYLCASSLFSVHQPQHFGDGTRLSIL.

The V call is TRBV6-1, the J call TRBJ1-4; D is unresolved. The CDR3 length is 15 residues. CDR1 and CDR2 from the germline V gene are MNHNS and SASEGT. V lost 1 base and J lost 3, with 9 bases in between. CDR3 sequence: CASSEGGGPNEKLFF. In DNA form, the CDR3 reads TGTGCCAGCAGTGAAGGGGGAGGCCCTAATGAAAAACTGTTTTTT.

This chain joins TRBV28 and TRBJ1-5; tentative D call: TRBD1 (5 bases). The CDR3 spans 14 residues. CDR1 is MDHEN, CDR2 SYDVKM, per germline. V was pared by 1 base and J by 6 bases, with 10 bases between. The CDR3 coding sequence is TGTGCCAGCAGTTTATACCAGGGAGGTCAGCCCCAGCATTTT. This gives the protein CASSLYQGGQPQHF.

The J gene is TRBJ1-1, the V gene TRBV5-1, with D perhaps TRBD1 (6 bases). The V end lost 0 bases, the J end lost 4 bases, and 10 bases lay between the germline ends. The CDR3 totals 14 residues. Germline loops: CDR1 SGHRS, CDR2 YFSETQ. In DNA form, the CDR3 reads TGCGCCAGCAGCTTGGCGGGGGCGCGCACTGAAGCTTTCTTT. Residues: CASSLAGARTEAFF.

V gene TRBV19 combines with J gene TRBJ1-1, with unresolved D. This CDR3 comprises 14 residues. Germline CDR1 and CDR2: LNHDA and SQIVND (reference sequence). The germline V and J ends were trimmed by 6 bases and 1 base, with 12 bases remaining between them. The CDR3 is CASSEGTANTEAFF. In DNA, the CDR3 is TGTGCCAGTAGCGAAGGAACGGCGAACACTGAAGCTTTCTTT.